The 25 T cell receptor beta chains listed next were all sequenced from one sample in a study of T cell responses to AZD1222 COVID-19 vaccine. Generated by immunoSEQ multiplex PCR, the TCRdb table keeps only in-frame clones and is missing some. Of more than 150,000 clones listed, about 91% are singletons. The material sequenced was peripheral blood, taken on day 0 of AZD1222 vaccination. These TCRs come from an adult in good health.

This rearrangement joins TRBV20-1 to TRBJ2-7; no reliable D call. The CDR3 totals 11 residues. Germline CDR1 is DFQATT and CDR2 is SNEGSKA (reference sequence). Trimming shortened V by 5 bases and J by 2 bases, and 7 bases separated the two germline ends. Here the CDR3 DNA reads TGCAGTGCTCCGTCCCCCTACGAGCAGTACTTC. Residues: CSAPSPYEQYF.

The chain links TRBV7-6 to TRBJ1-5; TRBD1 matches at 12 bases. CDR3 size: 15 residues. J was trimmed by 4 bases and V by 5 bases; bases with no gene match: 3. CDR1 and CDR2 from the germline V gene are SGHVS and FNYEAQ. The CDR3 loop reads CASSMGQGANQPQHF. The CDR3 DNA follows: TGTGCCAGCAGCATGGGACAGGGGGCGAATCAGCCCCAGCATTTT. Full variable domain (rest looked up from reference TRBV7-6 and TRBJ1-5): GAGVSQSPRYKVTKRGQDVALRCDPISGHVSLYWYRQALGQGPEFLTYFNYEAQQDKSGLPNDRFSAERPEGSISTLTIQRTEQRDSAMYRCASSMGQGANQPQHFGDGTRLSIL.

V gene TRBV9 combines with J gene TRBJ1-1; D gene ambiguous. V gave up 0 bases and J gave up 2 bases, with 8 bases separating them. Germline V lookup: CDR1 SGDLS, CDR2 YYNGEE. The CDR3 is 14 residues long. CDR3 protein: CASSVEWGNTEAFF. DNA of the CDR3: TGTGCCAGCAGCGTAGAGTGGGGTAACACTGAAGCTTTCTTT.

This chain connects TRBV15 to TRBJ2-1, with D maybe TRBD2 (6 bases). CDR1 and CDR2 from the germline V gene are LNHNV and YYDKDF (reference sequence). V was shortened by 1 base and J by 9 bases, with 13 bases between the two germline ends. This CDR3 is built from 14 residues. The CDR3 DNA reads as TGTGCCACCAGCAGAGCGGTAGCGGAGCGTGAGCAGTTCTTC. Translating it yields CATSRAVAEREQFF.

The chain uses TRBV5-4 and TRBJ2-5, with D possibly being TRBD1 (6 bases). From germline, CDR1 is SGHNT and CDR2 YYREEE (reference sequence). CDR3 length: 15 amino acids. V lost 0 bases, J lost 5 bases, and 14 bases lay in between. The CDR3 nucleotides are TGTGCCAGCAGCTTGGGGGGACATCAGGGGGAGACCCAGTACTTC. It codes for CASSLGGHQGETQYF.

CDR3 coding DNA: TGTGCCAGCAGGGACGGCACCCACTCTGGAAACACCATATATTTT. Its protein product is CASRDGTHSGNTIYF. The chain has TRBV28 and TRBJ1-3, with D hard to call. The CDR3 has 15 residues. Per the germline V gene, CDR1 is MDHEN and CDR2 is SYDVKM. V dropped 6 bases and J dropped 0 bases, with 12 bases sitting between them.

V is TRBV27 and J is TRBJ2-3, with TRBD2 matching 8 bases. CDR3 size: 15 residues. Germline loops: CDR1 MNHEY, CDR2 SMNVEV (reference sequence). With 6 bases clipped from V and 3 bases from J, the junction kept 8 bases outside the gene matches. The CDR3 loop reads CASSRRSGRTDTQYF. The CDR3 DNA reads TGTGCCAGCAGCCGTCGAAGCGGGAGAACAGATACGCAGTATTTT.

The chain has TRBV5-1 and TRBJ1-2; D call uncertain. The germline V gene encodes CDR1 SGHRS and CDR2 YFSETQ. Trimming removed 0 bases at V and 1 base at J, with 10 bases between. The CDR3 loop spans 15 amino acids. The CDR3 DNA is TGCGCCAGCAGCTTGGCCGATGGTCTTAACTATGGCTACACCTTC. It specifies CASSLADGLNYGYTF.

V gene TRBV4-3 combines with J gene TRBJ2-7, with a possible D match to TRBD1 (6 bases). From germline, CDR1 is LGHNA and CDR2 YSLEER. V lost 1 base, J lost 6 bases, and 13 bases lay in between. This CDR3 spans 14 amino acids. CDR3 DNA: TGCGCCAGCAGCCAAGGCCCAGGGGTGGGCGAGCAGTACTTC. It specifies CASSQGPGVGEQYF.

The chain couples TRBV10-3 to TRBJ1-2; weak D call: TRBD1 (6 bases). Germline values: CDR1 ENHRY, CDR2 SYGVKD. This CDR3 region has 16 residues. Trimming removed 6 bases from V and 0 bases from J, with 17 bases in between. CDR3 residues: CAIRSTGQRANYGYTF. The CDR3 nucleotides are TGTGCCATCAGGTCGACAGGCCAACGAGCTAACTATGGCTACACCTTC.

V usage is TRBV9 and J usage is TRBJ1-1; 8 bases are a match to TRBD1. Germline loops: CDR1 SGDLS, CDR2 YYNGEE. There are 13 residues in the CDR3. V shed 4 bases and J 6 bases; nucleotides not matched to a gene: 5. Here the CDR3 DNA reads TGTGCCAGCAGCCCCAGGGGGCCGGCTGAAGCTTTCTTT. Translation: CASSPRGPAEAFF.

The chain employs TRBV25-1 and TRBJ1-6; D is unclear. The CDR3 runs to 13 residues. CDR1 is MGHDK, CDR2 SYGVNS, per germline. V shed 8 bases and J shed 1 base, with 6 bases lying between them. CDR3 bases: TGTGCCAGCTCCTATTCCTATAATTCACCCCTCCACTTT. Its protein product is CASSYSYNSPLHF.

This chain uses TRBV30 with TRBJ2-7, with D unclear. The CDR3 totals 12 residues. V lost 0 bases, J lost 7 bases, and 10 bases lay in between. Germline CDR1 and CDR2: GTSNPN and SVGIG (reference sequence). The CDR3 region is CAWSVSAEEQYF. The DNA of the CDR3 is TGTGCCTGGAGTGTGTCTGCCGAAGAGCAGTACTTC.

The J gene is TRBJ1-5, the V gene TRBV11-2; D is undetermined. The CDR3 length is 15 residues. The germline V gene has CDR1 SGHAT and CDR2 FQNNGV. The ends were cut back, 0 bases at V and 2 bases at J, with 8 bases in the middle. This chain's CDR3 is CASSLDWSGNQPQHF. CDR3 sequence (DNA): TGTGCCAGCAGCTTAGATTGGAGCGGCAATCAGCCCCAGCATTTT.

The CDR3 here is CASSLIVGETQYF. CDR3 sequence (DNA): TGCGCCAGCAGCTTGATAGTCGGGGAGACCCAGTACTTC. V is TRBV5-1 and J is TRBJ2-5; D uncertain. V lost 1 base and J 5 bases, leaving 9 bases between the germline ends. The length of the CDR3 is 13 residues. Germline V gene lookup returns CDR1 SGHRS and CDR2 YFSETQ.

V usage is TRBV6-6 and J usage is TRBJ2-5; D is undetermined. The CDR3 totals 12 residues. V lost 7 bases and J lost 1, with 7 bases in between. CDR1 and CDR2 from the germline V gene are MNHNY and SVGAGI (reference sequence). In nucleotides, the CDR3 is TGTGCCAGCATGGCGTTCCAAGAGACCCAGTACTTC. It codes for CASMAFQETQYF.

The gene calls are TRBV27 and TRBJ1-4; 7 nucleotides match TRBD1. The V gene's germline CDR1 is MNHEY and CDR2 SMNVEV (reference sequence). Trimming at V came to 5 bases and at J to 4 bases, leaving 10 bases not matched to a gene. This CDR3 contains 16 residues. CDR3 in DNA: TGTGCCAGCAGTCGGGACGGACAGGATTTTAATGAAAAACTGTTTTTT. It translates to CASSRDGQDFNEKLFF.

The CDR3 is CASSHELRTGGGGYTF. CDR3 coding DNA: TGCGCCAGCAGCCACGAATTAAGGACAGGGGGAGGTGGCTACACCTTC. The chain is built from TRBV4-1 and TRBJ1-2, with 10 bases aligning to TRBD1. Germline CDR1 and CDR2: MGHRA and YSYEKL. Trimming removed 3 bases from V and 7 bases from J; junction bases left unmatched: 11. This CDR3 has 16 residues.

The chain joins TRBV11-2 to TRBJ1-1; no firm D call. Germline-derived CDR1 and CDR2 are SGHAT and FQNNGV. The CDR3 consists of 13 residues. Trimming stripped 3 bases from V and 2 bases from J, with 7 bases between. The CDR3 loop reads CASSLGINTEAFF. DNA of the CDR3: TGTGCCAGCAGCTTGGGGATCAACACTGAAGCTTTCTTT.

The chain links TRBV18 to TRBJ2-5; a weak D match, TRBD2 (6 bases). The germline CDR1 and CDR2 sequences are KGHSH and LQKENI. The CDR3 runs to 14 residues. V was cut by 6 bases and J by 5 bases, with 16 bases left in between. CDR3 nucleotide sequence: TGTGCCAGCTCGCTAGGACTGGCGGGGGAGACCCAGTACTTC. It codes for CASSLGLAGETQYF.

The chain joins TRBV10-1 to TRBJ1-3; possible D gene TRBD1, 6 bases. The CDR3 covers 14 residues. V shed 8 bases and J shed 3 bases, with 14 bases lying between them. Germline V lookup: CDR1 WNHNN, CDR2 SYGVQD (reference sequence). The CDR3, as DNA: TGCGCCAGCGCTGGGAGGGGGGATGGAAACACCATATATTTT. Translation: CASAGRGDGNTIYF.

V gene TRBV5-6 combines with J gene TRBJ2-1; no clear D gene. V lost 5 bases and J 10 bases, leaving 16 bases between the germline ends. The CDR3 consists of 13 residues. Germline V gene lookup returns CDR1 SGHDT and CDR2 YYEEEE. The CDR3 bases are TGTGCCAGCAGGGATTGGGTGGGGATCGAGCAGTTCTTC. It specifies CASRDWVGIEQFF.

The J gene is TRBJ2-7, the V gene TRBV7-6; 13 bases are shared with TRBD2. The V and J ends lost 2 bases and 3 bases, in that order; junction bases with no gene match: 1. Per the germline V gene, CDR1 is SGHVS and CDR2 is FNYEAQ. The CDR3 sequence is 15 residues long. The CDR3 nucleotides are TGTGCCAGCAGCTTAACTAGCGGGAGGGACTACGAGCAGTACTTC. Translated, it gives CASSLTSGRDYEQYF.

V gene TRBV6-5 combines with J gene TRBJ1-1; D ambiguous. The germline CDR1 and CDR2 sequences are MNHEY and SVGAGI. This CDR3 spans 15 amino acids. Trimming pared 1 base from V and 7 bases from J, leaving 16 bases between. The CDR3 region is CASSYFSLSPNEAFF. DNA for the CDR3: TGTGCCAGCAGTTACTTTTCTCTTAGCCCGAATGAAGCTTTCTTT.

V and J are TRBV27 and TRBJ2-1; a weak D match, TRBD1 (6 bases). The V end lost 4 bases, the J end lost 0 bases, and 10 bases lay between the germline ends. The CDR3 loop spans 15 amino acids. The germline gives CDR1 MNHEY, CDR2 SMNVEV (reference sequence). The CDR3 reads CASSSGTSSYNEQFF. The DNA of the CDR3 is TGTGCCAGCAGTTCTGGGACAAGCTCCTACAATGAGCAGTTCTTC.